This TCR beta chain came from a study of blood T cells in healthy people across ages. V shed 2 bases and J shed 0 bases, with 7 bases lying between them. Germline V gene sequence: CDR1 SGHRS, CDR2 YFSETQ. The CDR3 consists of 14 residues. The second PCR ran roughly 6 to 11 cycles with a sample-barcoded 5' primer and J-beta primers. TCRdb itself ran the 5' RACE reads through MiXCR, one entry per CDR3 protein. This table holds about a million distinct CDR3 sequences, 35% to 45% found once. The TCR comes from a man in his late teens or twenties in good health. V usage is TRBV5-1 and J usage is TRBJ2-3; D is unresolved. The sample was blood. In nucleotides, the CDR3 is TGCGCCAGCAGCTTTAGTAAAAGCACAGATACGCAGTATTTT. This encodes CASSFSKSTDTQYF. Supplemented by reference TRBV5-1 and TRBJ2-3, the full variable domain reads KAGVTQTPRYLIKTRGQQVTLSCSPISGHRSVSWYQQTPGQGLQFLFEYFSETQRNKGNFPGRFSGRQFSNSRSEMNVSTLELGDSALYLCASSFSKSTDTQYFGPGTRLTVL.